A single sample is the source of the 26 T cell receptor beta chains below, sequenced in a study of PD-L1 blockade in urothelial cancer. TCRdb's table, derived via immunoSEQ multiplex PCR, lists solely in-frame clones and lacks some. There are around 45,000 clones in the sample; 70% to 90% occur only once, and around 14% lies in the top ten. This sample comprised PBMCs, obtained around atezolizumab (anti-PD-L1) treatment. All receptors derive from a woman aged 60 to 75 with urothelial cancer.

This clone was seen once. In nucleotides, the CDR3 is TGTGCCAGCAGCCAAAGCGGGGGGTTGATCTACGAGCAGTACTTC. This codes for CASSQSGGLIYEQYF. This sequence joins TRBV7-2 and TRBJ2-7; 9 bases are a match to TRBD2. Germline V gene lookup returns CDR1 SGHTA and CDR2 FQGNSA. The V segment lost 5 bases and the J segment 3 bases; nucleotides outside the gene matches: 8. The CDR3 is made up of 15 amino acids. The entire variable domain, with the rest obtained from reference TRBV7-2 and TRBJ2-7, is as follows: GAGVSQSPSNKVTEKGKDVELRCDPISGHTALYWYRQSLGQGLEFLIYFQGNSAPDKSGLPSDRFSAERTGGSVSTLTIQRTQQEDSAVYLCASSQSGGLIYEQYFGPGTRLTVT.

The chain has TRBV19 and TRBJ1-5, with 8 bases aligning to TRBD1. V was pared by 5 bases and J by 5 bases, with 8 bases of the junction left unmatched. The V gene's germline CDR1 is LNHDA and CDR2 SQIVND (reference sequence). The CDR3 spans 15 residues. CDR3 loop: CASSVSQGADQPQHF. CDR3 coding DNA: TGTGCCAGTAGTGTGAGCCAGGGGGCCGATCAGCCCCAGCATTTT.

The chain links TRBV5-6 to TRBJ1-1; a weak D match, TRBD1 (5 bases). V lost 3 bases and J lost 8, with 20 bases in between. This CDR3 region has 15 residues. Germline-derived CDR1 and CDR2 are SGHDT and YYEEEE. The DNA of the CDR3 is TGTGCCAGCAGCTCCACCCCAGACAGATTCCTCGAAGCTTTCTTT. Residues: CASSSTPDRFLEAFF.

This clone has a single count. The V call is TRBV27, the J call TRBJ2-7; a weak D match, TRBD1 (6 bases). The CDR3 runs 14 residues. Germline values: CDR1 MNHEY, CDR2 SMNVEV (reference sequence). The ends were cut back, 7 bases at V and 2 bases at J, with 15 bases in the middle. CDR3 sequence reads: CASTGVRGPYEQYF. Here the CDR3 DNA reads TGTGCCAGCACCGGTGTCAGGGGCCCCTACGAGCAGTACTTC.

The chain employs TRBV29-1 and TRBJ2-2; 14 bases map to TRBD2. CDR1 SQVTM and CDR2 ANQGSEA come from the germline V gene. CDR3 length: 15 amino acids. Unmatched junction bases numbered 2, after V lost 4 bases and J lost 4 bases. The CDR3 loop is CSVGGTSGSTGELFF. DNA of the CDR3: TGCAGCGTTGGGGGGACTAGCGGGAGCACCGGGGAGCTGTTTTTT.

The V gene is TRBV10-3, the J gene TRBJ2-7, with TRBD1 as a possible D gene (5 bases). The CDR3 is 14 residues long. V lost 6 bases to trimming and J lost 4 bases, with 16 bases between them. The V gene's germline CDR1 is ENHRY and CDR2 SYGVKD. This CDR3 reads CAISPVMRQYEQYF. CDR3 nucleotide sequence: TGTGCCATCAGCCCTGTTATGAGACAGTACGAGCAGTACTTC.

This chain uses TRBV6-6 with TRBJ2-7, with D tentatively TRBD1 (6 bases). The V and J ends lost 5 bases and 12 bases respectively, with 14 bases between them. Germline V lookup: CDR1 MNHNY, CDR2 SVGAGI (reference sequence). The CDR3 totals 11 residues. The CDR3 DNA sequence: TGTGCCAGCAGTCTTGGACAGCGGCTGTACTTC. Protein: CASSLGQRLYF.

The chain carries TRBV4-3 and TRBJ1-2; 11 bases fit TRBD1. The CDR3 runs 15 residues. Germline V gene sequence: CDR1 LGHNA, CDR2 YSLEER. V was clipped by 3 bases and J by 5 bases; unmatched bases: 5. The CDR3 sequence is CASSQAGQGAYGYTF. CDR3 sequence (DNA): TGCGCCAGCAGCCAGGCAGGACAGGGGGCATATGGCTACACCTTC.

J is TRBJ1-1 and V is TRBV7-6; TRBD1 matches at 7 bases. Germline V gene lookup returns CDR1 SGHVS and CDR2 FNYEAQ. V lost 1 base to trimming and J lost 5 bases; unmatched junction nucleotides: 10. The CDR3 contains 16 residues. The CDR3 nucleotides are TGTGCCAGCAGCTTAGAGCCGGGACAGCAAAGAACTGAAGCTTTCTTT. Its translation: CASSLEPGQQRTEAFF.

J is TRBJ1-6 and V is TRBV27; D is unresolved. The V and J ends lost 5 bases and 1 base respectively, with 15 bases between them. In germline, CDR1 is MNHEY, CDR2 SMNVEV (reference sequence). This CDR3 comprises 17 residues. The CDR3 reads CASSLVPPGSYNSPLHF. As DNA, the CDR3 is TGTGCCAGCAGTCTGGTCCCCCCAGGTTCCTATAATTCACCCCTCCACTTT.

The chain has TRBV5-4 and TRBJ2-1; possibly TRBD2 for D (5 bases). V was cut by 0 bases and J by 0 bases, with 7 bases left in between. CDR3 length equals 15 residues. Looked up from germline, CDR1 is SGHNT and CDR2 is YYREEE (reference sequence). This chain's CDR3 is CASSLDGVSYNEQFF. The CDR3, as DNA: TGTGCCAGCAGCTTGGACGGGGTCTCCTACAATGAGCAGTTCTTC.

This chain joins TRBV5-1 and TRBJ2-7; TRBD2 matches at 12 bases. The V gene end was trimmed by 3 bases and the J gene end by 4 bases; junction bases not matched to a gene: 8. Germline V gene lookup returns CDR1 SGHRS and CDR2 YFSETQ. This CDR3 contains 16 residues. CDR3 bases: TGCGCCAGCAGCTCAGGGCTAGCGGGAGGGATATACGAGCAGTACTTC. Translation: CASSSGLAGGIYEQYF.

The chain combines TRBV28 with TRBJ1-5, with D tentatively TRBD1 (5 bases). This CDR3 is 15 amino acids long. Germline lookup yields CDR1 MDHEN and CDR2 SYDVKM. V lost 7 bases and J lost 3, with 16 bases in between. CDR3 sequence (DNA): TGTGCCAGCAACATACCCGGGACTTCCAATCAGCCCCAGCATTTT. Its translation is CASNIPGTSNQPQHF.

The genes are TRBV5-5 and TRBJ2-3; 10 bases match TRBD2. The germline CDR1 and CDR2 sequences are SGHKS and YYEKEE (reference sequence). Trimming at V came to 7 bases and at J to 4 bases, leaving 3 bases not matched to a gene. This CDR3 has 13 residues. In nucleotides, the CDR3 is TGTGCCAGCGTGCTAGCGGGAGCAGATACGCAGTATTTT. Protein sequence: CASVLAGADTQYF.

The chain recombines TRBV28 with TRBJ2-7, with TRBD2 as a possible D gene (5 bases). Germline V CDR1 and CDR2: MDHEN, SYDVKM. The CDR3 runs 13 residues. V was shortened by 7 bases and J by 6 bases, with 16 bases between the two germline ends. Written as DNA, the CDR3 is TGTGCCAGCAACTCGGGGATTGTTGGCGAGCAGTACTTC. Translating gives CASNSGIVGEQYF.

The chain recombines TRBV28 with TRBJ2-1; 8 nucleotides align to TRBD2. The CDR3 contains 17 residues. Germline V CDR1 and CDR2: MDHEN, SYDVKM. V lost 6 bases, J lost 0 bases, and 10 bases stayed unmatched. CDR3 amino acids: CASSFHLAGLSYNEQFF. CDR3 nucleotide sequence: TGTGCCAGCAGCTTTCACCTAGCGGGCCTCTCCTACAATGAGCAGTTCTTC.

The V call is TRBV2, the J call TRBJ1-5, with D possibly being TRBD1 (6 bases). The germline gives CDR1 SNHLY, CDR2 FYNNEI. Trimming took off 4 bases at V and 5 bases at J, with 12 bases between the two ends. This CDR3 is 14 amino acids long. In DNA, the CDR3 is TGTGCCAGCAGTGTGATGGGGGCTTATCAGCCCCAGCATTTT. The encoded protein is CASSVMGAYQPQHF.

The gene calls are TRBV4-3 and TRBJ1-4; TRBD1 matches 7 bases. V shed 2 bases and J 5 bases; nucleotides not matched to a gene: 2. The CDR3 consists of 14 residues. Looked up from germline, CDR1 is LGHNA and CDR2 is YSLEER. DNA for the CDR3: TGCGCCAGCAGCCAAACACAGGGGAATGAAAAACTGTTTTTT. It codes for CASSQTQGNEKLFF.

The rearrangement links TRBV21-1 to TRBJ1-1. TRBV21-1 is a known pseudogene. CDR3 size: 17 residues. As DNA, the CDR3 is TGTGCCAGCAGCCCCGGGTGCGGGGGCCGCAGTCTCGCTGAAGCTTTCTTT. Amino acids: CASSPGCGGRSLAEAFF.

The chain joins TRBV14 to TRBJ1-4, with no clear D. Germline V gene data show CDR1 as SGHDN and CDR2 as FVKESK. The CDR3 length is 13 residues. V dropped 4 bases and J dropped 8 bases, with 11 bases sitting between them. CDR3 protein: CASSRGSWEKLFF. CDR3 DNA sequence: TGTGCCAGCAGCCGAGGTTCATGGGAAAAACTGTTTTTT.

A few counts support this clone. The rearrangement links TRBV5-1 to TRBJ2-1, with 8 bases aligning to TRBD1. Germline CDR1 SGHRS, CDR2 YFSETQ. The CDR3 totals 15 residues. The V gene end was trimmed by 4 bases and the J gene end by 6 bases; junction bases not matched to a gene: 9. CDR3 sequence reads: CASSQGQVGPNEQFF. The CDR3 bases are TGCGCCAGCAGCCAGGGACAGGTGGGCCCCAATGAGCAGTTCTTC.

The chain uses TRBV6-5 and TRBJ2-1; 9 bases are shared with TRBD2. This CDR3 has 14 residues. The J segment lost 6 bases and the V segment lost 6 bases, leaving 6 bases of the junction unmatched. Germline-derived CDR1 and CDR2 are MNHEY and SVGAGI. The CDR3 sequence: CASRPSGTLNEQFF. In nucleotides, the CDR3 is TGTGCCAGCAGACCTAGCGGGACGCTCAATGAGCAGTTCTTC.

CDR3 sequence (DNA): TGTGCCAGCCGAGGTCGTGGTAGAAACACTGAAGCTTTCTTT. It encodes CASRGRGRNTEAFF. J is TRBJ1-1 and V is TRBV27; no clear D. V lost 8 bases and J 2 bases, leaving 15 bases between the germline ends. Germline V CDR1 and CDR2: MNHEY, SMNVEV (reference sequence). The CDR3 consists of 14 residues.

The chain joins TRBV9 to TRBJ2-1; TRBD2 is a possible D gene (6 bases). Germline CDR1 reads SGDLS; CDR2 reads YYNGEE. The V end was cut by 4 bases, the J end by 7 bases, with 12 bases between. This CDR3 comprises 13 residues. CDR3 coding DNA: TGTGCCAGCAGCCCAAGTGCGGGGAATGAGCAGTTCTTC. The encoded protein is CASSPSAGNEQFF.

The genes are TRBV5-1 and TRBJ2-5; weak D call: TRBD1 (6 bases). V lost 1 base, J lost 3 bases, and 19 bases lay in between. Germline V gene lookup returns CDR1 SGHRS and CDR2 YFSETQ. This CDR3 spans 17 amino acids. For the CDR3, the DNA is TGCGCCAGCAGCTTGTCGGGGCAGGGGAAGGGGGAAGAGACCCAGTACTTC. Amino acid sequence: CASSLSGQGKGEETQYF.

The chain links TRBV4-3 to TRBJ2-3; 10 bases fit TRBD2. The junction had 9 bases not matched to a gene; V was cut back by 5 bases and J by 4 bases. The germline gives CDR1 LGHNA, CDR2 YSLEER. This CDR3 comprises 16 residues. The CDR3 loop is CASSSRTSGRADTQYF. CDR3 sequence (DNA): TGCGCCAGCAGCTCCCGGACTAGCGGTAGGGCAGATACGCAGTATTTT.